This T cell receptor beta chain was identified in a study of CD8+CD57+ T cells in acquired aplastic anemia. General study findings and limits: Sharing between patients and controls was observed for twenty-nine CD8+ CDR3 sequences. With respect to CD8+ Simpson's diversity, patients and controls did not differ significantly.

To note about this clonotype: Its antigen remains unidentified.

TCR beta VDJ and CDR3 profiling used genomic DNA as template. Each CDR3 protein is one row after TCRdb ran MiXCR on the reads. The sample shows about 160,000 distinct CDR3 sequences, roughly 47% of them seen only once. Sequences were obtained from sorted CD4+, CD8+, or CD8+CD57+ T cells (not recorded which) from PBMCs. This TCR was recovered from a human donor in good health.

CDR3 nucleotide sequence: TGCGCCAGCAGTGAGTCGGGAGGGGGGCCCTACGAGCAGTACTTC. It translates to CASSESGGGPYEQYF. V is TRBV10-1 and J is TRBJ2-7, with D possibly TRBD2 on 7 matching bases. Germline values: CDR1 WNHNN, CDR2 SYGVQD (reference sequence). V dropped 0 bases and J dropped 2 bases, with 11 bases sitting between them. This CDR3 has 15 amino acids.